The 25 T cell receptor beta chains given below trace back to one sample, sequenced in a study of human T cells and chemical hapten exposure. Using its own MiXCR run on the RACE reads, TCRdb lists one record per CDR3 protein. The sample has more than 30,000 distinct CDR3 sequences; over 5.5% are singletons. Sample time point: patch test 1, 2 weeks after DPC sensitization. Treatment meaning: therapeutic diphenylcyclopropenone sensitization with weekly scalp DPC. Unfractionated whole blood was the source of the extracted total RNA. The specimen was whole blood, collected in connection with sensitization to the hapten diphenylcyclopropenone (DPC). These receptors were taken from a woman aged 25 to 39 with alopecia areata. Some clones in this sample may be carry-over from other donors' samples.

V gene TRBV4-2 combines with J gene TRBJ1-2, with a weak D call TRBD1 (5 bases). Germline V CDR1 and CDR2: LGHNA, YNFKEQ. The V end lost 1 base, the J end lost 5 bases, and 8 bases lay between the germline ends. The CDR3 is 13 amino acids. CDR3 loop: CASSQGGTYGYTF. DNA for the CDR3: TGTGCCAGCAGCCAAGGGGGCACGTATGGCTACACCTTC.

This CDR3 is CASSPPAGGTEAFF. CDR3 coding DNA: TGTGCCAGCAGTCCTCCCGCAGGGGGCACTGAAGCTTTCTTT. The chain is built from TRBV6-1 and TRBJ1-1; 7 nucleotides match TRBD1. The CDR3 has 14 amino acids. V gave up 5 bases and J gave up 4 bases; unmatched junction bases: 7. Germline loops: CDR1 MNHNS, CDR2 SASEGT.

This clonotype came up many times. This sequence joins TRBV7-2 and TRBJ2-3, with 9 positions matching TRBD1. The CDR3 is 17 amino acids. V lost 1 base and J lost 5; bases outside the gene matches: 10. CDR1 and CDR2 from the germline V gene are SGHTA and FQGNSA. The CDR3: CASSLVVTGGSQDTQYF. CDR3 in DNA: TGTGCCAGCAGCTTAGTCGTGACAGGGGGTTCTCAAGATACGCAGTATTTT.

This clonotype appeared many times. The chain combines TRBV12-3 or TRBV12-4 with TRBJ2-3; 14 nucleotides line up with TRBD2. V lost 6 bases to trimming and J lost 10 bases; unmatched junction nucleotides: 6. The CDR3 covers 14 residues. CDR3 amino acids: CASSPGTSGGSQYF. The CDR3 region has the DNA TGTGCCAGCAGCCCCGGGACTAGCGGGGGTTCGCAGTATTTT.

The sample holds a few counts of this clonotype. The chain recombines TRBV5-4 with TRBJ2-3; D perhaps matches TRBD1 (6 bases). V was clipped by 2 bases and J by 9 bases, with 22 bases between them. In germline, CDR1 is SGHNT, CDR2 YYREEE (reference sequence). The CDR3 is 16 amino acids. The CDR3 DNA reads TGTGCCAGCAGCTTTCCGGCCGGGACAAGCTCTCGGACGCAGTATTTT. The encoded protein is CASSFPAGTSSRTQYF.

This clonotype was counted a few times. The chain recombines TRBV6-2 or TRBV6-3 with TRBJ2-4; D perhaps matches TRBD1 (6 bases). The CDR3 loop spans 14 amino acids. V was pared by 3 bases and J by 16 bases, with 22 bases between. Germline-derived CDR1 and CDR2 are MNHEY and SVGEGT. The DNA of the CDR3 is TGTGCCAGCAGTTATCGATCGTCTGGGGGCCGAACATACTTC. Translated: CASSYRSSGGRTYF.

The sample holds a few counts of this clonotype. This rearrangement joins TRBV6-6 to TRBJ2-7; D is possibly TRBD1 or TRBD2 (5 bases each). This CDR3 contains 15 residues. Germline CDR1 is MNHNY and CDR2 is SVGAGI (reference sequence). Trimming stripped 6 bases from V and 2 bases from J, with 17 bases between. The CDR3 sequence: CASSNEGLRTYEQYF. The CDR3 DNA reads TGTGCCAGCAGCAACGAGGGGCTAAGGACCTACGAGCAGTACTTC.

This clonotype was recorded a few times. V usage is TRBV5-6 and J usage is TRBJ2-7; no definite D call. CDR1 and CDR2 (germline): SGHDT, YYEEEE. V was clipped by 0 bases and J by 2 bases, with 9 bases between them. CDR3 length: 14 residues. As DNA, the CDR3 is TGTGCCAGCAGCTTGGGGGTGTGGGCCTACGAGCAGTACTTC. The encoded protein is CASSLGVWAYEQYF.

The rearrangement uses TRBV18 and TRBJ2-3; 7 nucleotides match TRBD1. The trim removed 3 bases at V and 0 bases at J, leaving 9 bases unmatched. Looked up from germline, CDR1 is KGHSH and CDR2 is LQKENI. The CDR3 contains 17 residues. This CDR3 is CASSPFGQDSSTDTQYF. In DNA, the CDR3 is TGTGCCAGCTCACCGTTTGGACAGGACTCTAGCACAGATACGCAGTATTTT.

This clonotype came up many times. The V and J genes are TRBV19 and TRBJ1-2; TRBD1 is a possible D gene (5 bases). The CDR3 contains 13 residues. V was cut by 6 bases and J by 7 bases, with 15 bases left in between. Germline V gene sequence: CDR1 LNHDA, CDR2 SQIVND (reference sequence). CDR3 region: CASSASPGGGYTF. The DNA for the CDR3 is TGTGCCAGTAGCGCCTCCCCGGGGGGTGGCTACACCTTC. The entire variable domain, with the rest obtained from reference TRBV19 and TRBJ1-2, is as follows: DGGITQSPKYLFRKEGQNVTLSCEQNLNHDAMYWYRQDPGQGLRLIYYSQIVNDFQKGDIAEGYSVSREKKESFPLTVTSAQKNPTAFYLCASSASPGGGYTFGSGTRLTVV.

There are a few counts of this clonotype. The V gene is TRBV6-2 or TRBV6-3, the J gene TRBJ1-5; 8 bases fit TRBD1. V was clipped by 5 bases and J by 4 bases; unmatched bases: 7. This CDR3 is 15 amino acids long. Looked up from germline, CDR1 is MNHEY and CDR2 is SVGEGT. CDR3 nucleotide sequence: TGTGCCAGCAGTCAGCCGGGACAGGAAAATCAGCCCCAGCATTTT. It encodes CASSQPGQENQPQHF.

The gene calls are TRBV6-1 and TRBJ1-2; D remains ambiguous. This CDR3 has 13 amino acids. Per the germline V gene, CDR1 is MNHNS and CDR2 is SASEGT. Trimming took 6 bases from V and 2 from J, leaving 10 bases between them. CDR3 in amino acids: CASRPGGNYGYTF. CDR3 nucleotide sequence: TGTGCCAGCAGACCAGGTGGGAACTATGGCTACACCTTC.

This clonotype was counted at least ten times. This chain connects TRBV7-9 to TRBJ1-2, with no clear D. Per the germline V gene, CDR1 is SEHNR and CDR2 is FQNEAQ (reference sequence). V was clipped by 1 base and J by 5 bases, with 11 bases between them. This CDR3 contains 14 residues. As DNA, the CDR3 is TGTGCCAGCAGCTTAGGAGTTTCCGGGTATGGCTACACCTTC. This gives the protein CASSLGVSGYGYTF.

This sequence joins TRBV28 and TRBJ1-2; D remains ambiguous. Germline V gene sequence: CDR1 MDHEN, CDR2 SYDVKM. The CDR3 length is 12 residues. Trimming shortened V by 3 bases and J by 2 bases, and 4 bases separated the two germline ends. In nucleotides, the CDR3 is TGTGCCAGCAGTTTGTTCAACTATGGCTACACCTTC. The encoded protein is CASSLFNYGYTF.

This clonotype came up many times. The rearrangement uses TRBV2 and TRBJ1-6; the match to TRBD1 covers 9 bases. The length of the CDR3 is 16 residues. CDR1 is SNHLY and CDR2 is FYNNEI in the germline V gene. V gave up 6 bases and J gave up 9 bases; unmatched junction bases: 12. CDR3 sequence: CASRLTTGGDGSPLHF. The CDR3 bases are TGTGCCAGCAGACTAACTACAGGGGGCGATGGTTCACCCCTCCACTTT. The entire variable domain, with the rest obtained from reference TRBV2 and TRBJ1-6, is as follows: EPEVTQTPSHQVTQMGQEVILRCVPISNHLYFYWYRQILGQKVEFLVSFYNNEISEKSEIFDDQFSVERPDGSNFTLKIRSTKLEDSAMYFCASRLTTGGDGSPLHFGNGTRLTVT.

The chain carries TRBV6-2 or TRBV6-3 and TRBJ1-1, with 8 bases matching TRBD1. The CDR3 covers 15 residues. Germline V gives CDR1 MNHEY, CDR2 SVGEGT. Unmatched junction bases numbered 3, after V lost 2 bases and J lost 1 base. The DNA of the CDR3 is TGTGCCAGCAGTTACCGACAGGGGACGAACACTGAAGCTTTCTTT. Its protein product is CASSYRQGTNTEAFF.

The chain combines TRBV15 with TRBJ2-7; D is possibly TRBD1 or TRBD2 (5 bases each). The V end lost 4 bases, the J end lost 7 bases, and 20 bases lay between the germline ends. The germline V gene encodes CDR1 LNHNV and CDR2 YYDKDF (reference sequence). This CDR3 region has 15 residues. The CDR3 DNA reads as TGTGCCACCAGCACATCGGGACGGCCCATTGGGGAGCAGTACTTC. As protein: CATSTSGRPIGEQYF.

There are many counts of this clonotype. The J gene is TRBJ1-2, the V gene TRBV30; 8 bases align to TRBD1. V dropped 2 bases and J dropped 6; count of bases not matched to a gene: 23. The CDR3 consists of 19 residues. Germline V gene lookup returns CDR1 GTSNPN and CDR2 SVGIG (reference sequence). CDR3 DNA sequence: TGTGCCTGGAGTCAGATTGGGCGGTGGACAGGGTATGATCAACATGGCTACACCTTC. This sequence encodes CAWSQIGRWTGYDQHGYTF.

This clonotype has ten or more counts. Here the CDR3 DNA reads TGTGCCAGCAGGCGGGCCTACGAGCAGTACTTC. This codes for CASRRAYEQYF. The rearrangement uses TRBV28 and TRBJ2-7, with a possible D match to TRBD2 (5 bases). This CDR3 is 11 amino acids long. Trimming cost V 6 bases and J 2 bases, with 5 bases left between them. CDR1 and CDR2 (germline): MDHEN, SYDVKM.

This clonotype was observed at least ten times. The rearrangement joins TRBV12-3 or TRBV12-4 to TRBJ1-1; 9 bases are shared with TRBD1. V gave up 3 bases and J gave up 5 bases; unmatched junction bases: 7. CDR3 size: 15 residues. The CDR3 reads CASSLTGGTGTEAFF. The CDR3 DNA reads TGTGCCAGCAGTTTGACAGGGGGAACGGGGACTGAAGCTTTCTTT.

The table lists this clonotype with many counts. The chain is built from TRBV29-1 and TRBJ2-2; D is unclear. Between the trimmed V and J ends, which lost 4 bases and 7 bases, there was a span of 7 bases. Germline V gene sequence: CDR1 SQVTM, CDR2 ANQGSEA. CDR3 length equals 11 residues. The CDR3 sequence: CSVVADGELFF. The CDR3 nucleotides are TGCAGCGTTGTAGCTGACGGGGAGCTGTTTTTT.

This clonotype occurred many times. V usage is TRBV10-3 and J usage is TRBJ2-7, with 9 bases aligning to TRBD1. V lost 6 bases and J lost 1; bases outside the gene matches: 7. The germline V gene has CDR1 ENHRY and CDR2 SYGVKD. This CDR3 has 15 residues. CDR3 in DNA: TGTGCCATCAGAGGACCGGGACAGGGTTCCTACGAGCAGTACTTC. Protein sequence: CAIRGPGQGSYEQYF.

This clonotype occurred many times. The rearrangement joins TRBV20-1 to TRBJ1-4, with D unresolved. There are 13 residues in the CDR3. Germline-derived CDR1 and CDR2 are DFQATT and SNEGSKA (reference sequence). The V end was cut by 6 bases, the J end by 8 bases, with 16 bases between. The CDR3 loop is CSANAVRGEKLFF. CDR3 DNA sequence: TGCAGTGCCAACGCGGTACGCGGGGAAAAACTGTTTTTT.

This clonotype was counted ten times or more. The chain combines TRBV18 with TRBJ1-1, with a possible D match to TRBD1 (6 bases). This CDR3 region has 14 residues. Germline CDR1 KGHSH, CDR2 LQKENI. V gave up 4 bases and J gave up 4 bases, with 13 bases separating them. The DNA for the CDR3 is TGTGCCAGCTCACGCGAACAGGGTCCCACTGAAGCTTTCTTT. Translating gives CASSREQGPTEAFF.

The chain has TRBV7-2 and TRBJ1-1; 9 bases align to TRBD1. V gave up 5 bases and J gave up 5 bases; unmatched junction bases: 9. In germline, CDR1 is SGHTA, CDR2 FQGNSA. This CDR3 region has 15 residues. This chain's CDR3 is CASSPGTGQGTEAFF. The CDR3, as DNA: TGTGCCAGCAGCCCGGGGACAGGGCAGGGGACTGAAGCTTTCTTT. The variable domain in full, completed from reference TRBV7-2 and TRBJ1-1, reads GAGVSQSPSNKVTEKGKDVELRCDPISGHTALYWYRQSLGQGLEFLIYFQGNSAPDKSGLPSDRFSAERTGGSVSTLTIQRTQQEDSAVYLCASSPGTGQGTEAFFGQGTRLTVV.